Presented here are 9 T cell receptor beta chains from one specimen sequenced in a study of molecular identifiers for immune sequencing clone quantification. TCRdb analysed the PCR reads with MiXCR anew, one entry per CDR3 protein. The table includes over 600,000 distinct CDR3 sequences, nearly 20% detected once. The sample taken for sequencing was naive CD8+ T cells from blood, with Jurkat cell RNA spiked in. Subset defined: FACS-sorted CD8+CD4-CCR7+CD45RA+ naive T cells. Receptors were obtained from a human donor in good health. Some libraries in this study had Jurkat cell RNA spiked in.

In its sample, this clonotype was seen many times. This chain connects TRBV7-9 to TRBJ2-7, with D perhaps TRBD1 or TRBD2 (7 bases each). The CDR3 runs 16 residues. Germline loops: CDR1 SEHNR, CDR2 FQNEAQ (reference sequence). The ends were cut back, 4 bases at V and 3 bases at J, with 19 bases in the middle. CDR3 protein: CASSSGGGSGNYEQYF. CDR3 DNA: TGTGCCAGCAGCTCAGGGGGGGGATCAGGAAACTACGAGCAGTACTTC. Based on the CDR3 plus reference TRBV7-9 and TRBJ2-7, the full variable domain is DTGVSQNPRHKITKRGQNVTFRCDPISEHNRLYWYRQTLGQGPEFLTYFQNEAQLEKSRLLSDRFSAERPKGSFSTLEIQRTEQGDSAMYLCASSSGGGSGNYEQYFGPGTRLTVT.

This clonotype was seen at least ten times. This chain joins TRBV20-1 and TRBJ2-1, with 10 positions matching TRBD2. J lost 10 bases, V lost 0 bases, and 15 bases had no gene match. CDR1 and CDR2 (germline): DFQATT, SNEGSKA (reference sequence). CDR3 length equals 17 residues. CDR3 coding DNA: TGCAGTGCTAGAGATTCCCTAGCGGGAGTGCAAGTTCGGGAGCAGTTCTTC. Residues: CSARDSLAGVQVREQFF.

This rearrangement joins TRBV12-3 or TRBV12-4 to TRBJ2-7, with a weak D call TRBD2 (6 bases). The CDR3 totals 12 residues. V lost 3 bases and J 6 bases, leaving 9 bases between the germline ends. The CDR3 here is CASSFGRSEQYF. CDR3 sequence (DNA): TGTGCCAGCAGTTTTGGGAGGTCCGAGCAGTACTTC.

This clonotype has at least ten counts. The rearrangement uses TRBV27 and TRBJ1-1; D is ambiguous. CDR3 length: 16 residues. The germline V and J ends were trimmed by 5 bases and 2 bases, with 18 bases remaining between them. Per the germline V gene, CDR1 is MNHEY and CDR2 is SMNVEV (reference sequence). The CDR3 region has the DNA TGTGCCAGCAGTCTTACTACTACTCCAGCCAACACTGAAGCTTTCTTT. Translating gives CASSLTTTPANTEAFF.

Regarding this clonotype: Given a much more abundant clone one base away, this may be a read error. This chain's CDR3 is CASSKSVSRLAGGIDKNIQYF. Here the CDR3 DNA reads TGTGCCAGCAGCAAGTCGGTAAGTCGACTAGCGGGAGGGATTGACAAAAACATTCAGTACTTC. This chain joins TRBV7-2 and TRBJ2-4; 14 bases are shared with TRBD2. Germline V gives CDR1 SGHTA, CDR2 FQGNSA. V lost 5 bases to trimming and J lost 3 bases; unmatched junction nucleotides: 18. CDR3 length: 21 amino acids.

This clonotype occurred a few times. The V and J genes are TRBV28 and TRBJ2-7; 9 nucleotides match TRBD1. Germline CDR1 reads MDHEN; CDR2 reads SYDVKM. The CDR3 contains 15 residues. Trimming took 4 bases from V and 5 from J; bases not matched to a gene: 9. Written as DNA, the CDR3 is TGTGCCAGCAGTTCTACGACAGGGGGGAGCGACGAGCAGTACTTC. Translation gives CASSSTTGGSDEQYF.

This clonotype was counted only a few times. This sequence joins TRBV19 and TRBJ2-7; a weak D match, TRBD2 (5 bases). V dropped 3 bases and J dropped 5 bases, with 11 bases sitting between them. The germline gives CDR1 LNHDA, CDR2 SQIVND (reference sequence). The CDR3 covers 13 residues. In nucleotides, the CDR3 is TGTGCCAGTAGTATCCTCGACGGGGACGAGCAGTACTTC. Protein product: CASSILDGDEQYF.

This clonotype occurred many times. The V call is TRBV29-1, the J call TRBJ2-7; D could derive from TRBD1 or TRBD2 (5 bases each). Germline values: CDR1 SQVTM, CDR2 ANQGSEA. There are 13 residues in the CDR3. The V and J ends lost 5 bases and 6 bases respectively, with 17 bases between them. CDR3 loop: CSVRGSGLSEQYF. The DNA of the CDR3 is TGCAGCGTTCGGGGCTCCGGCTTATCCGAGCAGTACTTC.

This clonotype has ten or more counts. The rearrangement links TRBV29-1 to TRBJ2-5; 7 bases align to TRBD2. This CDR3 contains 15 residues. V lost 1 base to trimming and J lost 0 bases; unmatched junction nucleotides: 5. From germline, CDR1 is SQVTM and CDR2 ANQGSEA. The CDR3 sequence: CSVEAFGGNQETQYF. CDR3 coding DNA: TGCAGCGTTGAAGCATTCGGGGGGAACCAAGAGACCCAGTACTTC. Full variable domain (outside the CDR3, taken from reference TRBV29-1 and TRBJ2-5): SAVISQKPSRDICQRGTSLTIQCQVDSQVTMMFWYRQQPGQSLTLIATANQGSEATYESGFVIDKFPISRPNLTFSTLTVSNMSPEDSSIYLCSVEAFGGNQETQYFGPGTRLLVL.